This T cell receptor (beta chain) was documented in a study of blood T cell repertoires in COVID-19. Study as a whole: Acute-phase and convalescent COVID-19 samples originated in the United States, Italy and Spain. The analysed material was cDNA or gDNA that came from T cells, B-cell-depleted T cells, or PBMCs.

In the original analysis: Amplification with reference gene primers provided the estimates of nucleated cell counts. The method was immunoSEQ multiplex PCR; TCRdb's version includes in-frame clones alone and lacks a portion of them. From that table come the V and J calls and clone size; the DNA was used to work out D and trimming. This table has under 120,000 clones, 75% to 90% appearing once. This receptor was taken from a woman of 80 years or more with acute or convalescent COVID-19. Material for sequencing was peripheral blood.

The CDR3 nucleotides read TGTGCCAGCAGCCCAGGGGGGTGGTCTAGCTATGGCTACACCTTC. Translation gives CASSPGGWSSYGYTF. V is TRBV11-2 and J is TRBJ1-2; 7 nucleotides align to TRBD1. CDR1 SGHAT and CDR2 FQNNGV come from the germline V gene. The CDR3 sequence is 15 residues long. The junction had 10 bases not matched to a gene; V was cut back by 5 bases and J by 4 bases.